Sequencing of this T cell receptor beta chain was carried out in a study of T-cell memory formation after mild COVID-19 (dated by TCRdb to about 2021). Describing the broader study: TCR sequence clusters from the two donors were largely donor specific. Longitudinal TCRalpha and TCRbeta repertoire sequencing tracked T-cell clones expanding and contracting after mild COVID-19 in a couple of donors. Two young, previously healthy adult volunteers made up the cohort, one male and one female.

On the study overall, not on this receptor specifically: Contracting CD4+ clones were located mainly in the CM and EM memory subsets, whereas CD8+ clones were found to be enriched in EMRA. The second-wave clones that peaked on day 37 were not confirmed to be SARS-CoV-2 specific. Clones contracting from day 15 to 85 had balanced CD4/CD8 phenotypes, while a second wave expanding from day 15 to 37 was biased towards CD4+. Only two mild cases were covered in the study, and larger cohorts including severe cases with pre-infection samples were considered necessary. The detection of some responding clones in pre-infection memory suggests that pre-existing cross-reactive memory T cells joined the SARS-CoV-2 response.

The CDR3 has 16 amino acids, counting the end cysteine and phenylalanine. Just CDR3 DNA is preserved here, 48 bases in frame from base 1. V and J are truncated by 4 bases and 1 base respectively, leaving an intervening sequence of 18 bases. For CDR1 and CDR2, the germline V gene lists SGHRS and YFSETQ. Ficoll-Paque density gradient centrifugation was the method used to isolate PBMCs. Instrument used: Illumina NovaSeq 6000. TCRalpha and TCRbeta cDNA libraries were constructed by 5'RACE with constant-segment primers, with sample barcodes and unique molecular identifiers being introduced. Trizol reagent was used to extract RNA from every sample. The libraries were amplified in two PCR steps, and the second step added a second sample barcode and Illumina TruSeq adapters. Sequencing of the libraries was done on an Illumina NovaSeq, producing 2 x 150 bp paired-end reads. From the authors' description of their analysis: Demultiplexing of reads and collapsing into UMI-guided consensus sequences were performed with migec v1.2.7. Using mixcr v2.1.11, UMI consensuses were aligned to TRA and TRB V and J templates and then assembled into clonotypes. A clonotype was counted as expanded or contracted only if both edgeR and NoisET called the change significant, with noise models trained on biological replicates. edgeR calls used a false discovery rate-adjusted p below 0.01 and a log2 fold-change threshold of 1. As an exploratory analysis of dynamics, PCA with hierarchical clustering was applied to max-normalized trajectories of the 1000 most abundant clonotypes. Separately sequenced CD4+ and CD8+ repertoires were used to assign the CD4 or CD8 phenotype of responding clones. TCRdb reprocessed the public reads (quality trimming at Q25 with fastp, clone calling with MiXCR) and kept in-frame beta chains. Rows are unified per CDR3 protein, each entry keeping the most common DNA and genes. The V and J calls reflect TCRdb's pipeline rather than the authors' work. A total of about 390,000 distinct CDR3 sequences appear in this sample, about 15% of them only once. Around a fifth of the sample is in the top ten clones.

This clonotype was observed many times. Its cognate antigen has yet to be identified. The record has no base qualities; no much larger clone is one base away. The sample taken for sequencing was PBMCs or a T cell subset sorted from them (not recorded which). The rearranged chain carries TRBV5-1 and TRBJ2-7, with a weak D call of TRBD1 (8 bases match). This TCR was sampled from a man aged 18-30 years who had mild COVID-19 (a few samples of this study predate the infection). The sample titles of this study are shuffled in the database, so cell type and time point are left out; the donor was told from shared clones. The base sequence is TGCGCCAGCAGCGGGGGGGACAGGACCTTGTCCTACGAGCAGTACTTC. The resulting protein is CASSGGDRTLSYEQYF.